The entry below gives a single T cell receptor (beta chain) sequence along with its context. The antigen it binds to is not known. No much larger clonotype is one base removed from it; base qualities were not supplied. This sample was taken from a study of vaccination effects on CD4 cells after COVID-19 (dated by TCRdb to about 2022). Study-level background: In the ViraFEST assay, PBMC were stimulated with viral peptide pools, and antigen-specific CD4+ T cell clonotypes were then identified by expansion using TCR sequencing. Each participant got two doses of an mRNA SARS-CoV-2 vaccine, either BNT162b2 or mRNA-1273. Over 1.5 million PBMC per well were cultured with approximately 10 ug/ml peptides in IMDM containing approximately 4.7% human AB serum, about 9.6 IU/ml IL-2 and gentamicin. The study compared SARS-CoV-2 spike-specific CD4+ TCR repertoires before and after mRNA vaccination in COVID-19 convalescent patients and infection-naive vaccine recipients. The full study included around ten COVID-19 convalescent patients and a handful of SARS-CoV-2-naive healthy vaccine recipients. The Oncomine TCR Beta short-read assay on an Illumina iSeq 100 was used to sequence cultures from other donors in the study.

After 10 to 11 days of culture, CD4+ T cells were isolated with the EasySep CD4+ T cell isolation kit. The absence of prior SARS-CoV-2 infection in healthy vaccine recipients was confirmed by negative nucleocapsid antibodies before and after vaccination. Half of the culture medium was replaced with fresh IL-2-containing medium on days 3 and 7. Unless otherwise noted, each peptide stimulation condition was cultured in triplicate wells. Using Ficoll-Paque Plus gradient centrifugation, PBMC were separated from whole blood and then either used fresh or cryopreserved at -140C. The QIAamp micro DNA kit was used to extract genomic DNA from the cultured CD4+ T cells. Results and caveats for the whole study, not just this receptor: In healthy vaccine recipients, vaccine-induced clones were almost all SARS-CoV-2 mono-reactive, with only 1 of 255 cross-reactive with common cold coronaviruses. Marked clonal contraction was observed in both infection-induced and vaccine-induced clones at late post-vaccination timepoints, consistent with waning T cell responses. The study was limited by a small number of convalescent patients and lacked early post-infection timepoints.

Cut back by 2 bases and 8 bases, the V and J ends lie 18 bases apart. Based on the germline V gene (reference sequence), the CDR1 and CDR2 sequences are LGHDT and YNNKEL. The CDR3 has 16 amino acids, counting the end cysteine and phenylalanine. Only the CDR3 DNA stays, 48 bases, in frame from base 1. Library preparation was by the immunoSEQ multiplex PCR assay. TCR beta CDR3 sequencing was performed on DNA from the cultured, isolated CD4+ T cells. Concerning the study's data processing: Non-productive TCR sequences were removed and reads were trimmed to the CDR3 region, keeping CDR3s of at least 7 amino acids. Antigen-specific clonotypes were identified with the MANAFEST web app by comparing expansion in peptide wells against reference cultures. Positive clones required FDR<0.05 expansion versus reference and all other wells, odds ratio above 5, and frequency above 0.1% in two replicate wells. Cross-reactive clonotypes were defined as significantly expanded in SARS-CoV-2 spike wells and in at least one common cold coronavirus spike condition. Levenshtein distance calculated with the stringdist R package was used to assess CDR3 similarity, and unrooted trees were constructed with ape in R 3.6.1. Not all clones reach the TCRdb copy of this immuneACCESS table, which keeps in-frame sequences only. Checked studies attribute under half of the gap to unresolved V genes and leave the rest unexplained. V, J and clone size are taken as reported in that table, and D and trimming were inferred from the DNA itself. Within this sample are about 30,000 clones, with more than 55% of them counted one time only. The leading ten clones occupy approximately 10% of the sample.

The sequence was obtained from a human donor who received a COVID-19 vaccine. The rearrangement joined TRBV3-1 (or the pseudogene TRBV3-2) to TRBJ1-4; tentative D gene TRBD1, with 5 bases matching. This specimen consisted of CD4+ T cells from PBMCs cultured without peptide, obtained before COVID-19 vaccination. The CDR3: CASSQFLGGEGEKLFF. The DNA sequence is given as TGTGCCAGCAGCCAATTTCTGGGGGGAGAGGGGGAAAAACTGTTTTTT.